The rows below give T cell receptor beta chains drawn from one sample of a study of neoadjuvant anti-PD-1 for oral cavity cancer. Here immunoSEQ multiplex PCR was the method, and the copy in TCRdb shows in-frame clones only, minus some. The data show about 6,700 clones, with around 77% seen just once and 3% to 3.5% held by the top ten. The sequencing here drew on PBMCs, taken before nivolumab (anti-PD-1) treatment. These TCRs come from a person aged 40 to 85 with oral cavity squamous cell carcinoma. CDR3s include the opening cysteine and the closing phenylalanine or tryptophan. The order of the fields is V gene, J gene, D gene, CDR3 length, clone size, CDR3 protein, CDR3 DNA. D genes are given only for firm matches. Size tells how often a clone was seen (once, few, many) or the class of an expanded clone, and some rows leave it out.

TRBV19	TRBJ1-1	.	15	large	CASSIWGDGDTEAFF	TGTGCCAGTAGTATATGGGGCGATGGGGACACTGAAGCTTTCTTT
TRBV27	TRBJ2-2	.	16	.	CASRISTGWDTGELFF	TGTGCCAGCAGGATATCGACAGGATGGGACACCGGGGAGCTGTTTTTT
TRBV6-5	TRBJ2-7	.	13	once	CASGSRRSYEQYF	TGTGCCAGCGGATCACGTAGGTCCTACGAGCAGTACTTC
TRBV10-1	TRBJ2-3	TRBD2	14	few	CASRPSGNTDTQYF	TGCGCCAGCAGGCCTAGCGGGAACACAGATACGCAGTATTTT
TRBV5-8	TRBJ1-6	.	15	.	CASSLYRSYNSPLHF	TGTGCCAGCAGCTTGTACCGCTCCTATAATTCACCCCTCCACTTT
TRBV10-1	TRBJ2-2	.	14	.	CASSVSRNTGELFF	TGCGCCAGCTCGGTGTCCCGAAACACCGGGGAGCTGTTTTTT
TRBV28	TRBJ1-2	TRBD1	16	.	CASSAGQGNPNYGYTF	TGTGCCAGCAGTGCCGGACAGGGGAACCCGAACTATGGCTACACCTTC
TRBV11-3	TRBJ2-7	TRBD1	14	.	CASSPRTGSGEQYF	TGTGCCAGCAGCCCTCGGACAGGGTCTGGGGAGCAGTACTTC
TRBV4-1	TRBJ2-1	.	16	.	CASSQERQGQINEQFF	TGCGCCAGCAGCCAAGAGCGGCAGGGTCAGATCAATGAGCAGTTCTTC
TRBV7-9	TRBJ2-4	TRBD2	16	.	CASSQLAGKAKNIQYF	TGTGCCAGCAGCCAACTAGCGGGGAAAGCCAAAAACATTCAGTACTTC
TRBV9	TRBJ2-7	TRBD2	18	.	CASSVGANSGRDAYEQYF	TGTGCCAGCAGCGTAGGGGCGAATAGCGGGAGGGATGCCTACGAGCAGTACTTC
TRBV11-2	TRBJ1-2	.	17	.	CASSLTAGRPSNYGYTF	TGTGCCAGCAGCTTAACGGCTGGACGACCCTCTAACTATGGCTACACCTTC
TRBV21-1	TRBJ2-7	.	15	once	CAKQGSPFYGYEQYF	TGTGCCAAACAGGGGAGCCCTTTTTACGGCTACGAGCAGTACTTC
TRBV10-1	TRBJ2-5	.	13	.	CASSQQGSETQYF	TGCGCCAGCAGTCAACAGGGAAGTGAGACCCAGTACTTC
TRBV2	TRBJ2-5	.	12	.	CASRRQEETQYF	TGTGCCAGCAGAAGACAGGAAGAGACCCAGTACTTC
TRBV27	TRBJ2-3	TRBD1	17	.	CASSLGGQGFSTDTQYF	TGTGCCAGCAGTTTGGGTGGACAGGGGTTTAGCACAGATACGCAGTATTTT
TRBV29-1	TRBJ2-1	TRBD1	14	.	CSVARQGIGNEQFF	TGCAGCGTGGCCCGACAGGGGATAGGCAATGAGCAGTTCTTC
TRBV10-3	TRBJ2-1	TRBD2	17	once	CAISDPGTSGGHNEQFF	TGTGCCATCAGTGATCCCGGGACTAGCGGGGGGCATAATGAGCAGTTCTTC
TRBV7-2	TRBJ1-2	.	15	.	CASSFFGGGQGGYTF	TGTGCCAGCAGCTTTTTTGGAGGGGGGCAGGGTGGCTACACCTTC
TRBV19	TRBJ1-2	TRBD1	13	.	CASSQGQGYGYTF	TGTGCCAGTAGCCAGGGACAGGGATATGGCTACACCTTC
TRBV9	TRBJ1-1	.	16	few	CASSPPGNTGNTEAFF	TGTGCCAGCAGCCCCCCTGGTAATACAGGGAACACTGAAGCTTTCTTT
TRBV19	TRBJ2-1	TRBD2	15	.	CASSTGLAGADEQFF	TGTGCCAGTAGTACGGGACTAGCGGGGGCAGATGAGCAGTTCTTC
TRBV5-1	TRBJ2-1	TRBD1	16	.	CASSARTGLSYNEQFF	TGCGCCAGCAGCGCCCGGACAGGCCTTTCCTACAATGAGCAGTTCTTC
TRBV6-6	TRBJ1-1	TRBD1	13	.	CASSLLRDREAFF	TGTGCCAGCAGTCTCCTTCGGGACAGGGAAGCTTTCTTT
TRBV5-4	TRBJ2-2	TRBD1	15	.	CASSFNRGRTGELFF	TGTGCCAGCAGCTTCAACAGGGGGAGGACCGGGGAGCTGTTTTTT
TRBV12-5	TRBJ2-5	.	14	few	CASGPDAAGETQYF	TGTGCTAGTGGCCCGGACGCAGCTGGAGAGACCCAGTACTTC
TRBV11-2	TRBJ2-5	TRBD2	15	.	CASSPVAGDQETQYF	TGTGCCAGCAGCCCCGTAGCGGGGGATCAAGAGACCCAGTACTTC
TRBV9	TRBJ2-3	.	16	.	CASSLTGQSHTDTQYF	TGTGCCAGCAGCCTAACAGGTCAAAGTCACACAGATACGCAGTATTTT
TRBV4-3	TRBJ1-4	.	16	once	CASSQDMGETNEKLFF	TGCGCCAGCAGCCAAGATATGGGTGAAACTAATGAAAAACTGTTTTTT
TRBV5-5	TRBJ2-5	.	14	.	CASSSPTGQETQYF	TGTGCCAGCAGTTCTCCGACAGGCCAAGAGACCCAGTACTTC
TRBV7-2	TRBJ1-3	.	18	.	CASSSGRTATVSGNTIYF	TGTGCCAGCAGCTCAGGGAGGACAGCAACCGTCTCTGGAAACACCATATATTTT
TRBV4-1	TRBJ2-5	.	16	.	CASSQDPGQAWETQYF	TGCGCCAGCAGCCAAGATCCGGGGCAGGCCTGGGAGACCCAGTACTTC
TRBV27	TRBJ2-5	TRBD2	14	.	CASSFLAGQETQYF	TGTGCCAGCAGTTTCCTAGCGGGACAAGAGACCCAGTACTTC
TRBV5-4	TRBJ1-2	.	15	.	CASSPDLGTKGGYTF	TGCGCCAGCAGCCCTGACTTAGGGACCAAAGGGGGCTACACCTTC
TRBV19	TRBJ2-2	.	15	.	CASKVDSSATGELFF	TGTGCCAGTAAGGTCGACAGTTCCGCAACCGGGGAGCTGTTTTTT
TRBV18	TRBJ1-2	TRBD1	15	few	CASSPTGSTNYGYTF	TGTGCCAGCTCACCGACAGGGAGTACGAACTATGGCTACACCTTC
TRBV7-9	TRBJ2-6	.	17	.	CASSLWHISSGANVLTF	TGTGCCAGCAGCTTATGGCACATTAGCTCTGGGGCCAACGTCCTGACTTTC
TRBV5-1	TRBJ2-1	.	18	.	CASSVLSTGQGYDNEQFF	TGCGCCAGCAGCGTGCTTAGTACCGGGCAGGGTTACGACAATGAGCAGTTCTTC
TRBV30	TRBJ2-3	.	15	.	CAWRDGGAFTDTQYF	TGTGCCTGGAGGGATGGGGGGGCCTTCACAGATACGCAGTATTTT
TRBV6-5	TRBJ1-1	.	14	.	CASSPREENTEAFF	TGTGCCAGCAGCCCGAGGGAAGAGAACACTGAAGCTTTCTTT
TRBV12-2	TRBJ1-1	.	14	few	CASRVRDMNTEAFF	TGTGCAAGTCGCGTGCGGGACATGAACACTGAAGCTTTCTTT